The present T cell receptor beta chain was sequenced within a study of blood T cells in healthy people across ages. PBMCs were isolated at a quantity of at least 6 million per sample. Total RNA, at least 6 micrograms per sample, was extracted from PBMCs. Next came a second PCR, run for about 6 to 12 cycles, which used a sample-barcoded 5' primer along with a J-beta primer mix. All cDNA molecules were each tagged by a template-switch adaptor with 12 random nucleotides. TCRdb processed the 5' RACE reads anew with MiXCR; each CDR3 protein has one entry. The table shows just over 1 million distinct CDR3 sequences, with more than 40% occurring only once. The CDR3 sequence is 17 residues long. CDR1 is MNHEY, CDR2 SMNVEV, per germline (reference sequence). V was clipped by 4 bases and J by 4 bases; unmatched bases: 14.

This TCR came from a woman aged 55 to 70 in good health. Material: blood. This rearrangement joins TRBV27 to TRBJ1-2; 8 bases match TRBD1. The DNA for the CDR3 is TGTGCCAGCAGTTCGAACCAAGGACAGGGTGACCTCTATGGCTACACCTTC. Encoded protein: CASSSNQGQGDLYGYTF.